This T cell receptor (beta chain) is drawn from a study of T cells in Graves' hyperthyroidism and ophthalmopathy. Regions amplified from RNA transcripts were the TCR beta CDR3 regions. First-round RT-PCR with HTBI primers amplified the TCR CDR3 region. TCRdb redid the calling of the multiplex PCR reads with MiXCR, one entry per CDR3 protein. The table includes fewer than 900,000 distinct CDR3 sequences, roughly a sixth detected once. It was uncontrolled infection, other autoimmune disease, pregnancy or lactation that excluded patients. Thyroid ultrasound and orbital computed tomography, with clinical symptoms and serum thyroxine and TRAb, informed diagnoses. This sequence was found in a woman aged 45-65 years with Graves' hyperthyroidism that later progressed to Graves' ophthalmopathy. Material: blood.

The CDR3 spells CASSRDDLLVIYGYTF. The CDR3 nucleotides are TGTGCCAGCAGCCGTGATGACTTGTTGGTTATCTATGGCTACACCTTC. This chain links TRBV7-9 with TRBJ1-2; D not resolved. The CDR3 is made up of 16 amino acids. With 5 bases removed from V and 4 bases from J, the gap between germline ends came to 20 bases. The germline gives CDR1 SEHNR, CDR2 FQNEAQ (reference sequence).